This TCR beta chain was captured by sequencing in a study of yellow fever vaccine responses in identical twins. Whole-study findings and limits: Reportedly, twins' vaccine T cell responses looked partly convergent and partly personalized.

Comments on this clonotype: Its antigen is unknown.

TCRdb re-called the RT-PCR reads through MiXCR, storing one row per CDR3 protein. This repertoire shows around 17,000 distinct CDR3 sequences, roughly four fifths found once; its top ten account for about 1.8%. This CDR3 contains 12 residues. From germline, CDR1 is SGHTA and CDR2 FQGNSA. Trimming removed 5 bases at V and 2 bases at J, with 5 bases between. The starting material was T cells from blood (PBMCs), unsorted or a sorted subset (not recorded which), obtained before or after yellow fever vaccination (not recorded which). The TCR was taken from a woman aged 18-29 years who received the yellow fever vaccine. This chain links TRBV7-2 with TRBJ2-3, with D unresolved. In DNA, the CDR3 is TGTGCCAGCAGCCCCTTCACAGATACGCAGTATTTT. Translated: CASSPFTDTQYF.